This TCR beta chain was captured by sequencing in a study of early T cells in non-severe SARS-CoV-2 infection. TCRdb re-called the 5' RACE reads through MiXCR, storing one row per CDR3 protein. The data show about 69,000 distinct CDR3 sequences, with under 9.5% seen just once and under 7% held by the top ten. The germline CDR1 and CDR2 sequences are SGHAT and FQNNGV. Trimming pared 5 bases from V and 2 bases from J, leaving 12 bases between. There are 15 residues in the CDR3. This receptor was identified in an adult who was a healthcare worker with PCR-confirmed SARS-CoV-2 infection or an uninfected control (not recorded which). The chain recombines TRBV11-2 with TRBJ2-2; maybe TRBD1 (6 bases). Input material: whole blood. CDR3 residues: CASSPTGINTGELFF. For the CDR3, the DNA is TGTGCCAGCAGCCCAACAGGGATCAACACCGGGGAGCTGTTTTTT.